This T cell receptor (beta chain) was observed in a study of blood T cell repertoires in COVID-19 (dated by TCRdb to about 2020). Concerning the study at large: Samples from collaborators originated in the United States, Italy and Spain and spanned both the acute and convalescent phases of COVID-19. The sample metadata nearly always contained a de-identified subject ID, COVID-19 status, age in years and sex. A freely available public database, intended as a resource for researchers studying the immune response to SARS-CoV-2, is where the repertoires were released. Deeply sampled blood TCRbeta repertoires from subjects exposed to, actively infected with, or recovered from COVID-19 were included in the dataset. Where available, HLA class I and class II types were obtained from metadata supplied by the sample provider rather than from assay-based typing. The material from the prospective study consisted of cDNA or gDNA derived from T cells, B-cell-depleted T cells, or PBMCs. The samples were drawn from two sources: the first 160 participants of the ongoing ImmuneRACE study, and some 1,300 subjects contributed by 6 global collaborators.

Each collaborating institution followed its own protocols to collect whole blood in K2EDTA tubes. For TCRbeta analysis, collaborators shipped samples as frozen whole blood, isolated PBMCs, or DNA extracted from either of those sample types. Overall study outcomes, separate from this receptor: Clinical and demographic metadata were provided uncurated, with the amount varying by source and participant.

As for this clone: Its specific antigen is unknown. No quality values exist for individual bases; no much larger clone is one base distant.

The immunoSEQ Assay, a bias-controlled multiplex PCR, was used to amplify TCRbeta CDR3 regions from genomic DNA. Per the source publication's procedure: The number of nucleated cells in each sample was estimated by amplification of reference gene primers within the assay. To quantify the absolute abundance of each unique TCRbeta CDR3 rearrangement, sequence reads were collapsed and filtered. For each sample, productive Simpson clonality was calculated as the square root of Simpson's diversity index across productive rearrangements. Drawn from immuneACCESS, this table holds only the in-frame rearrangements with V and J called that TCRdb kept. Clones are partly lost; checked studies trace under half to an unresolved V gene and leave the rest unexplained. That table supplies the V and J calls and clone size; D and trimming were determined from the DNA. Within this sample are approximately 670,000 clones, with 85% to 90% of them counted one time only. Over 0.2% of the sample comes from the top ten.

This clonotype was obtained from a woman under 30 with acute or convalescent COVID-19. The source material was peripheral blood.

At the DNA level, the sequence is TGTGCCAGCAGCTTTGTCTATGAGCAGTTCTTC. Translated, this is CASSFVYEQFF. The rearranged segments are TRBV11-2 and TRBJ2-1; the D gene is not confidently resolved. For CDR1 and CDR2, the germline V gene lists SGHAT and FQNNGV. The CDR3 numbers 11 residues from cysteine through phenylalanine. CDR3 DNA is the only sequence kept; it has 33 bases, read in frame from the first base. V is pared back by 3 bases and J by 8 bases, with 5 bases lying between the germline termini.